The rows below give T cell receptor beta chains drawn from one sample of a study of PD-1 blockade in classical Hodgkin lymphoma. Some clones are missing from TCRdb's copy, which holds only in-frame ones; the method was immunoSEQ multiplex PCR. The sample records about 46,000 clones, about three quarters being singletons. The sequenced sample was peripheral blood mononuclear cells (PBMCs), obtained at baseline. The source of these receptors is a human donor with classical Hodgkin lymphoma. Each CDR3 is given with its conserved first and last residue. The D gene is left open where the match is weak. Size values are once, few and many counts, or a class for expanded clones, and some rows have none.

clone_size	d_call	j_call	v_call	cdr3_nt	cdr3_aa
-	TRBD1	TRBJ1-5	TRBV6-1	TGTGCCAGCAGTGGGACAGGGAAGCAGCCCCAGCATTTT	CASSGTGKQPQHF
-	TRBD1	TRBJ1-5	TRBV19	TGTGCCAGTAGTATACAGGGGGATTACTATCAGCCCCAGCATTTT	CASSIQGDYYQPQHF
-	-	TRBJ2-3	TRBV9	TGTGCCAGCAGCGTAGAGTCAGGAGAGGCAGATACGCAGTATTTT	CASSVESGEADTQYF
-	-	TRBJ1-2	TRBV7-9	TGTGCCAGCACCTCGGGGGGTTGGGGCTACACCTTC	CASTSGGWGYTF
-	TRBD1	TRBJ2-7	TRBV5-1	TGCGCCAGCAGCCCCCTTTTGAGGGACAGTGGCGAGCAGTACTTC	CASSPLLRDSGEQYF
once	TRBD1	TRBJ2-5	TRBV6-5	TGTGCCAGCAGTTACCAGGGGGACGGGGAGACCCAGTACTTC	CASSYQGDGETQYF
-	-	TRBJ2-5	TRBV9	TGTGCCAGCAGCGTAGGGGGCGGGGGCTCGGAGACCCAGTACTTC	CASSVGGGGSETQYF
few	-	TRBJ2-3	TRBV5-1	TGCGCCAGCAGCTTGAAAACAGCTAGCACAGATACGCAGTATTTT	CASSLKTASTDTQYF
-	TRBD2	TRBJ2-1	TRBV5-1	TGCGCCAGCAGCATGACCGGGACTAGCGTCTACAATGAGCAGTTCTTC	CASSMTGTSVYNEQFF
-	TRBD2	TRBJ2-1	TRBV2	TGTGCCAGCAGTGTTGGGGTAGCGGGAGATGAGCAGTTCTTC	CASSVGVAGDEQFF
-	-	TRBJ1-2	TRBV6-1	TGTGCCAGCAGTGAAACTATCGGGCTTTTAATAGGGAACTATGGCTACACCTTC	CASSETIGLLIGNYGYTF
-	-	TRBJ2-5	TRBV5-1	TGCGCCAGCAGCTTGGTAGGGATCCAAGAGACCCAGTACTTC	CASSLVGIQETQYF
once	-	TRBJ1-1	TRBV28	TGTGCCAGCACCTTGAACACTGAAGCTTTCTTT	CASTLNTEAFF
-	-	TRBJ1-2	TRBV2	TGTGCCAGCGGAAGGGGCAGTCTTAACTATGGCTACACCTTC	CASGRGSLNYGYTF
-	TRBD1	TRBJ1-6	TRBV5-1	TGCGCCAGCAGCTTGGCAGGGACAGGGGGCTCAATCGAGGAGGATTCACCCCTCCACTTT	CASSLAGTGGSIEEDSPLHF
few	-	TRBJ2-3	TRBV19	TGTGCCAGTAGTATAGGGGGGAGTGTGTCCTCACACACAGATACGCAGTATTTT	CASSIGGSVSSHTDTQYF
few	-	TRBJ1-1	TRBV9	TGTGCCAGCAGCGTAGATCAGGGGTTGGGCACTGAAGCTTTCTTT	CASSVDQGLGTEAFF
-	-	TRBJ1-2	TRBV11-2	TGTGCCAGCAGCGTGCGTAGCAGAAAGACCTATGGCTACACCTTC	CASSVRSRKTYGYTF
few	-	TRBJ2-5	TRBV9	TGTGCCAGCAGCGAGGAGTCCGGTCCCCAAGAGACCCAGTACTTC	CASSEESGPQETQYF
-	TRBD1	TRBJ1-1	TRBV7-9	TGTGCCAGCTTATCACAGGGGTCGAACACTGAAGCTTTCTTT	CASLSQGSNTEAFF
once	-	TRBJ1-2	TRBV7-9	TGTGCCAGCAGCCGCCCGAAATACATGGACCAACATGGCTACACCTTC	CASSRPKYMDQHGYTF
-	-	TRBJ1-1	TRBV7-7	TGTGCCAGCAGCCCTCAAAGGGGCGGGGTGAACACTGAAGCTTTCTTT	CASSPQRGGVNTEAFF
-	-	TRBJ1-2	TRBV5-1	TGCGCCAGCAGCTCTAGGGGCTCCTCTAACTATGGCTACACCTTC	CASSSRGSSNYGYTF
medium-sized	-	TRBJ2-7	TRBV19	TGTGCCAGTGAAGCACCGGGACATCCCTACGAGCAGTACTTC	CASEAPGHPYEQYF
-	TRBD2	TRBJ2-1	TRBV7-6	TGTGCCAGCAGCTTAAGGACTAGCGGGGACAATGAGCAGTTCTTC	CASSLRTSGDNEQFF
-	-	TRBJ1-3	TRBV27	TGTGCCAGCAGTTTATCCCACCCGGGCTCTGGAAACACCATATATTTT	CASSLSHPGSGNTIYF
-	-	TRBJ1-1	TRBV29-1	TGCAGCGTGTCCAGGGGGAACACTGAAGCTTTCTTT	CSVSRGNTEAFF
-	-	TRBJ1-2	TRBV21-1	TGTGCCAGCGGGAGGTTTGGCTACACCTTC	CASGRFGYTF
-	TRBD1	TRBJ1-1	TRBV5-5	TGTGCCAGCAGCTTGACAGGGGTCACTGAAGCTTTCTTT	CASSLTGVTEAFF
once	-	TRBJ1-6	TRBV11-2	TGTGCCAGCAGCTTAGATGGGGCAGTTTCACCCCTCCACTTT	CASSLDGAVSPLHF
-	TRBD1	TRBJ1-4	TRBV13	TGTGCCAGCAGCCCCGAGGGGGCGGATGAAAAACTGTTTTTT	CASSPEGADEKLFF
-	TRBD1	TRBJ2-3	TRBV6-6	TGTGCCAGCAGTTACTCAGGGGGCAGGGGGGATACGCAGTATTTT	CASSYSGGRGDTQYF
-	-	TRBJ2-7	TRBV5-1	TGCGCCAGCAGCTTGGCCGAGGGCGCGGGCTACGAGCAGTACTTC	CASSLAEGAGYEQYF
-	TRBD1	TRBJ1-1	TRBV4-1	TGCGCCAGCAGCCAAGAAGGGGGCTGGGTCACTGAAGCTTTCTTT	CASSQEGGWVTEAFF
-	-	TRBJ1-2	TRBV6-1	TGTGCCAGCAGTGAGGACGGTTTGATTAGGGTCGGCTACACCTTC	CASSEDGLIRVGYTF
-	-	TRBJ1-4	TRBV6-6	TGTGCCCACAGGTCGGACTTAAATGAAAAACTGTTTTTT	CAHRSDLNEKLFF
-	-	TRBJ2-7	TRBV29-1	TGCAGCGTTGTAGTTTCAGGGGACTACGAGCAGTACTTC	CSVVVSGDYEQYF
few	TRBD1	TRBJ1-1	TRBV6-1	TGTGCCAGCAGTGGTTTTGGACAGGGGATAAAGGACACTGAAGCTTTCTTT	CASSGFGQGIKDTEAFF
once	TRBD1	TRBJ2-5	TRBV5-1	TGCGCCAGCAGCACCGGGACAGGGGGCATGGAGACCCAGTACTTC	CASSTGTGGMETQYF
few	-	TRBJ2-3	TRBV5-4	TGTGCCAGCAGCTTGGGCGGGGCTAGCACAGATACGCAGTATTTT	CASSLGGASTDTQYF
few	-	TRBJ1-1	TRBV7-7	TGTGCTAGCAGCTTAGATAATTCGGGGGGGAGCACTGAAGCTTTCTTT	CASSLDNSGGSTEAFF
-	-	TRBJ2-7	TRBV20-1	TGCAGTGCTAAAAGAAGTGAGCAGTACTTC	CSAKRSEQYF
-	TRBD1	TRBJ2-3	TRBV7-6	TGTGCCAGCAGCCTTCGGACAGGGGGCACCCTATTCACAGATACGCAGTATTTT	CASSLRTGGTLFTDTQYF
-	-	TRBJ2-1	TRBV15	TGTGCCACCAGCGGACAACAGTACAATGAGCAGTTCTTC	CATSGQQYNEQFF
-	-	TRBJ1-1	TRBV11-3	TGTGCCAGCAGCTTAGTGAAGGGAACTGAAGCTTTCTTT	CASSLVKGTEAFF
-	-	TRBJ2-2	TRBV19	TGTGCCAGTAGTATAACCGGGGCCGGGGAGCTGTTTTTT	CASSITGAGELFF
-	-	TRBJ1-1	TRBV2	TGTGCCAGCAGACCGGGGGCTAGCCTTTCTGGAGCTTTCTTT	CASRPGASLSGAFF
-	TRBD2	TRBJ2-5	TRBV2	TGTGCCAGCAGTGGACTAGCGGGAGAAGAGACCCAGTACTTC	CASSGLAGEETQYF
few	-	TRBJ2-3	TRBV30	TGTGCCTGGACCCCTCTCGGAGATACGCAGTATTTT	CAWTPLGDTQYF
-	-	TRBJ2-7	TRBV11-3	TGTGCCAGCAGCTCTCGTTCTGGGGAGCAGTACTTC	CASSSRSGEQYF
-	TRBD2	TRBJ2-5	TRBV30	TGTGCCTGGAGTAAAGGGCTAGCGGGGGAGACCCAGTACTTC	CAWSKGLAGETQYF
-	TRBD1	TRBJ1-1	TRBV15	TGTGCCACCAGCAGAGGTCGGGACAGTGAAGCTTTCTTT	CATSRGRDSEAFF
few	-	TRBJ1-2	TRBV19	TGTGCCGCAGGAGCAAACTATGGCTACACCTTC	CAAGANYGYTF
-	-	TRBJ2-5	TRBV2	TGTGCCAGCAGTGACGGCGCCGGAAGAGAGACCCAGTACTTC	CASSDGAGRETQYF